This passage covers 25 T cell receptor beta chains from one sample sequenced in a study of cytomegalovirus exposure and HLA in healthy donors. Primers: 60 Vbeta forward and 13 Jbeta reverse. Some clones are missing from TCRdb's copy, which holds only in-frame ones; the method was immunoSEQ multiplex PCR. This table holds 150,000 to 250,000 clones, 70% to 80% found once. The sample comprised PBMCs. These TCRs come from a young woman in good health and CMV-seropositive.

This clone was seen a handful of times. The chain joins TRBV29-1 to TRBJ2-1; D is unresolved. The CDR3 is made up of 11 amino acids. Trimming shortened V by 6 bases and J by 0 bases, and 3 bases separated the two germline ends. CDR1 SQVTM and CDR2 ANQGSEA come from the germline V gene. The CDR3 spells CSVLSYNEQFF. CDR3 in DNA: TGCAGCGTACTCTCCTACAATGAGCAGTTCTTC.

This clone was picked up one time. This chain uses TRBV4-2 with TRBJ2-7, with no clear D. Trimming cost V 4 bases and J 6 bases, with 13 bases left between them. CDR3 length equals 13 residues. Germline CDR1 and CDR2: LGHNA and YNFKEQ. This CDR3 reads CASSRGGSFEQYF. In DNA, the CDR3 is TGTGCCAGCAGCCGCGGCGGCAGCTTCGAGCAGTACTTC.

CDR3 DNA sequence: TGTGCCAGCACACTTCCAGGGACCTACGAGCAGTACTTC. It is translated as CASTLPGTYEQYF. The chain carries TRBV6-1 and TRBJ2-7; D may be TRBD1 (5 bases). Trimming removed 7 bases from V and 2 bases from J, with 12 bases in between. The CDR3 is 13 residues long. From germline, CDR1 is MNHNS and CDR2 SASEGT.

Remarks on this clone: Within the sample, other DNA sequences also encode this same CDR3. The genes are TRBV10-3 and TRBJ2-3; D is undetermined. Germline V gives CDR1 ENHRY, CDR2 SYGVKD. This CDR3 spans 14 amino acids. Trimming took off 0 bases at V and 1 base at J, with 5 bases between the two ends. CDR3 nucleotide sequence: TGTGCCATCAGTGAGTCGTCGGGCACAGATACGCAGTATTTT. Translating it yields CAISESSGTDTQYF.

The V and J genes are TRBV7-6 and TRBJ1-1; D unclear. Germline CDR1 and CDR2: SGHVS and FNYEAQ. V shed 4 bases and J shed 5 bases, with 8 bases lying between them. The CDR3 length is 12 residues. The CDR3 sequence: CASSSRETEAFF. CDR3 bases: TGTGCCAGCAGCTCCCGGGAGACTGAAGCTTTCTTT.

The chain is built from TRBV11-2 and TRBJ2-5; D is unclear. This CDR3 spans 12 amino acids. With 4 bases removed from V and 1 base from J, the gap between germline ends came to 4 bases. CDR1 is SGHAT and CDR2 is FQNNGV in the germline V gene. The CDR3 region is CASSSGQETQYF. The CDR3 DNA sequence: TGTGCCAGCAGCTCGGGCCAAGAGACCCAGTACTTC.

The count of this clone is one. This sequence joins TRBV6-1 and TRBJ2-5; D call uncertain. Trimming left V 8 bases short and J 5 bases short, with 18 bases between. The CDR3 extends over 14 amino acids. Germline V lookup: CDR1 MNHNS, CDR2 SASEGT. The CDR3: CASPKKSPVETQYF. The CDR3 DNA is TGTGCCAGCCCCAAAAAATCCCCGGTGGAGACCCAGTACTTC.

This chain uses TRBV6-5 with TRBJ1-1; the D is unclear. The CDR3 runs to 13 residues. The ends were cut back, 2 bases at V and 4 bases at J, with 8 bases in the middle. Germline CDR1 reads MNHEY; CDR2 reads SVGAGI. Here the CDR3 DNA reads TGTGCCAGCAGTTACACCCCGGGCACTGAAGCTTTCTTT. Protein sequence: CASSYTPGTEAFF.

The chain couples TRBV6-5 to TRBJ1-5; tentative D call: TRBD1 (6 bases). Trimming pared 5 bases from V and 7 bases from J, leaving 18 bases between. Germline V gives CDR1 MNHEY, CDR2 SVGAGI. The CDR3 is 15 amino acids. This CDR3 is CASSQKTGINQPQHF. In nucleotides, the CDR3 is TGTGCCAGCAGTCAAAAAACAGGGATAAACCAGCCCCAGCATTTT.

In this sample, this clone turned up a few times. V gene TRBV10-3 combines with J gene TRBJ1-2; 7 bases fit TRBD1. V was pared by 5 bases and J by 4 bases, with 7 bases of the junction left unmatched. Germline CDR1 ENHRY, CDR2 SYGVKD. The CDR3 has 14 amino acids. The CDR3, as DNA: TGTGCCATCAGTCTGGACAGGACCGCCTATGGCTACACCTTC. This encodes CAISLDRTAYGYTF.

CDR3 amino acids: CASSELRGGYTF. The CDR3, as DNA: TGTGCCAGCAGTGAACTCCGGGGTGGCTACACCTTC. J is TRBJ1-2 and V is TRBV25-1; no clear D. V was clipped by 2 bases and J by 7 bases, with 8 bases between them. The CDR3 has 12 amino acids. Looked up from germline, CDR1 is MGHDK and CDR2 is SYGVNS.

J is TRBJ2-1 and V is TRBV12-5; unclear D gene. The germline V gene encodes CDR1 LGHNT and CDR2 FRNRAP. Trimming removed 3 bases from V and 0 bases from J, with 3 bases in between. The CDR3 has 13 residues. CDR3 amino acids: CASGLYSYNEQFF. The CDR3 DNA sequence: TGTGCTAGTGGTTTATACTCCTACAATGAGCAGTTCTTC.

This clone showed up just a few times. The V call is TRBV7-8, the J call TRBJ2-1; possible D gene TRBD2, 5 bases. Trimming shortened V by 1 base and J by 9 bases, and 13 bases separated the two germline ends. This CDR3 spans 14 amino acids. Germline V lookup: CDR1 SGHVS, CDR2 FQNEAQ. CDR3 sequence: CASSLDLAIPEQFF. The CDR3 nucleotides read TGTGCCAGCAGCTTAGACCTAGCAATCCCTGAGCAGTTCTTC.

The V call is TRBV10-2, the J call TRBJ1-2, with a weak D call TRBD1 (5 bases). The V and J ends lost 3 bases and 2 bases respectively, with 16 bases between them. This CDR3 region has 16 residues. From germline, CDR1 is WSHSY and CDR2 SAAADI. CDR3 in amino acids: CASSDPDPTANYGYTF. For the CDR3, the DNA is TGCGCCAGCAGTGACCCTGATCCGACAGCCAACTATGGCTACACCTTC.

The CDR3 protein is CASSLSAYNEQFF. The CDR3 DNA reads as TGTGCCAGTAGTCTATCGGCCTACAATGAGCAGTTCTTC. The rearrangement uses TRBV19 and TRBJ2-1; D is undetermined. This CDR3 contains 13 residues. Trimming pared 5 bases from V and 2 bases from J, leaving 7 bases between. CDR1 is LNHDA and CDR2 is SQIVND in the germline V gene (reference sequence).

The chain couples TRBV9 to TRBJ2-3, with 11 bases fitting TRBD2. Germline CDR1 and CDR2: SGDLS and YYNGEE. Losses at the gene ends were 4 bases for V and 2 bases for J; bases not matched to a gene: 6. The CDR3 contains 16 residues. In nucleotides, the CDR3 is TGTGCCAGCAGCATCGGACTAGCGGGTTTCACAGATACGCAGTATTTT. This gives the protein CASSIGLAGFTDTQYF. Full variable domain (outside the CDR3, taken from reference TRBV9 and TRBJ2-3): DSGVTQTPKHLITATGQRVTLRCSPRSGDLSVYWYQQSLDQGLQFLIQYYNGEERAKGNILERFSAQQFPDLHSELNLSSLELGDSALYFCASSIGLAGFTDTQYFGPGTRLTVL.

The rearrangement joins TRBV7-2 to TRBJ1-3; a possible D gene is TRBD1 (5 bases). This CDR3 is 17 amino acids long. Trimming cost V 1 base and J 3 bases, with 16 bases left between them. Germline V CDR1 and CDR2: SGHTA, FQGNSA. In DNA form, the CDR3 reads TGTGCCAGCAGCTTAGGGGGACTGCTTTGGGATGGAAACACCATATATTTT. This codes for CASSLGGLLWDGNTIYF. Full variable domain (outside the CDR3, taken from reference TRBV7-2 and TRBJ1-3): GAGVSQSPSNKVTEKGKDVELRCDPISGHTALYWYRQSLGQGLEFLIYFQGNSAPDKSGLPSDRFSAERTGGSVSTLTIQRTQQEDSAVYLCASSLGGLLWDGNTIYFGEGSWLTVV.

The rearrangement uses TRBV7-2 and TRBJ2-7, with 8 nucleotides matching TRBD1. This CDR3 has 17 amino acids. Looked up from germline, CDR1 is SGHTA and CDR2 is FQGNSA. J lost 0 bases, V lost 5 bases, and 12 bases had no gene match. CDR3 DNA: TGTGCCAGCAGCCAAGCAGGGGGCAGGCCCTTCTCCTACGAGCAGTACTTC. This gives the protein CASSQAGGRPFSYEQYF.

V and J are TRBV10-2 and TRBJ2-7, with D tentatively TRBD1 (5 bases). The CDR3 loop spans 15 amino acids. The V end lost 3 bases, the J end lost 0 bases, and 12 bases lay between the germline ends. CDR1 and CDR2 (germline): WSHSY, SAAADI. The CDR3 DNA is TGCGCCAGCAGTGACCCCAGGGTCTACTCCTACGAGCAGTACTTC. This sequence encodes CASSDPRVYSYEQYF.

The chain links TRBV4-3 to TRBJ2-7; D unresolved. CDR3 length: 15 amino acids. V dropped 0 bases and J dropped 3 bases, with 12 bases sitting between them. Germline V gene lookup returns CDR1 LGHNA and CDR2 YSLEER. The CDR3 here is CASSQDYSADYEQYF. DNA for the CDR3: TGCGCCAGCAGCCAAGATTATTCCGCAGACTACGAGCAGTACTTC.

The chain links TRBV14 to TRBJ2-2; 9 bases are shared with TRBD2. Germline CDR1 reads SGHDN; CDR2 reads FVKESK. V lost 2 bases and J lost 1; bases outside the gene matches: 2. The CDR3 covers 16 residues. The DNA of the CDR3 is TGTGCCAGCAGCCAAAGAGCGGGGGGGAACACCGGGGAGCTGTTTTTT. Translation: CASSQRAGGNTGELFF.

The rearrangement joins TRBV18 to TRBJ1-2; 7 nucleotides agree with TRBD1. Germline V lookup: CDR1 KGHSH, CDR2 LQKENI. This CDR3 spans 14 amino acids. With 0 bases clipped from V and 7 bases from J, the junction kept 5 bases outside the gene matches. The CDR3 protein is CASSPPGQVVGYTF. The CDR3 bases are TGTGCCAGCTCACCACCCGGACAGGTGGTTGGCTACACCTTC.

J is TRBJ2-1 and V is TRBV9, with 8 bases that match TRBD2. Germline CDR1 is SGDLS and CDR2 is YYNGEE. CDR3 length: 15 residues. The V gene end was trimmed by 0 bases and the J gene end by 5 bases; junction bases not matched to a gene: 4. CDR3 sequence: CASSVGQLADNEQFF. The CDR3, as DNA: TGTGCCAGCAGCGTAGGGCAACTAGCGGACAATGAGCAGTTCTTC.

This clone was seen a few times. The chain employs TRBV30 and TRBJ2-2, with TRBD1 as a possible D gene (6 bases). Germline lookup yields CDR1 GTSNPN and CDR2 SVGIG (reference sequence). The CDR3 totals 15 residues. Trimming removed 6 bases from V and 3 bases from J, with 17 bases in between. The CDR3 coding sequence is TGTGCCTGTTACAGGGTTGGTTTATACACCGGGGAGCTGTTTTTT. Its translation: CACYRVGLYTGELFF.

This clone was seen a few times. The chain links TRBV5-5 to TRBJ2-6, with TRBD1 as a possible D gene (5 bases). CDR1 and CDR2 from the germline V gene are SGHKS and YYEKEE (reference sequence). This CDR3 comprises 16 residues. The V gene lost 1 base and the J gene lost 0 bases, with 8 bases spanning the gap. The CDR3 spells CASSLTRASGANVLTF. The CDR3, as DNA: TGTGCCAGCAGCTTGACCAGGGCCTCTGGGGCCAACGTCCTGACTTTC. The full variable domain, with the rest looked up from reference TRBV5-5 and TRBJ2-6, is DAGVTQSPTHLIKTRGQQVTLRCSPISGHKSVSWYQQVLGQGPQFIFQYYEKEERGRGNFPDRFSARQFPNYSSELNVNALLLGDSALYLCASSLTRASGANVLTFGAGSRLTVL.